This TCR beta chain emerged from a study of cytomegalovirus exposure and HLA in healthy donors. Broader study findings: V- and J-gene trimming in TCR beta was tied to a missense DCLRE1C variant by an analysis performed later.

About this clone itself: Its target is unknown.

Trimming left V 8 bases short and J 7 bases short, with 26 bases between. The CDR3 contains 17 residues. CDR1 is MGHRA and CDR2 is YSYEKL in the germline V gene. The PCR was carried out with 60 Vbeta primers and 13 Jbeta primers. Assay used: immunoSEQ multiplex PCR; TCRdb lists only in-frame clones, some missing. Among 65,000 to 95,000 clones listed, around 80% were seen once. This chain connects TRBV4-1 to TRBJ1-4; the D is unclear. The sequencing input was PBMCs. This receptor was identified in a man under 40 in good health and CMV-seronegative. CDR3 DNA: TGCGCCAGCCGCCCTCAAGGTATGGCACCCGCTAGTGAAAAACTGTTTTTT. Its protein product is CASRPQGMAPASEKLFF.